This T cell receptor (beta chain) was sequenced for a study of regulatory T cells in long-lasting Graves disease. Study-wide points: Reduced TCR diversity was observed in persistent Graves' patients versus newly diagnosed patients.

Arm-PCR with iRepertoire HTBI primers amplified the CDR3 regions for these TCR beta libraries. TCRdb reanalysed the multiplex PCR reads using MiXCR and keeps one entry per CDR3 protein. This table holds roughly 420,000 distinct CDR3 sequences, 13% to 15% found once. This clonotype was detected many times. Its antigen is not known. V was clipped by 0 bases and J by 1 base; unmatched bases: 1. Germline CDR1 and CDR2: DFQATT and SNEGSKA (reference sequence). The CDR3 contains 14 residues. Time point in this sample: newly diagnosed GD, antithyroid drugs for less than 3 months. From PBMCs, RNA was extracted and then used to make the TCR library. These sequences were also reported in another study, on T cells in Graves' hyperthyroidism and ophthalmopathy. From that second work: Patients showing uncontrolled infection, other autoimmune disease, pregnancy or lactation were ineligible.

This material consisted of peripheral blood mononuclear cells (PBMCs), taken at new diagnosis, from a patient treated with antithyroid drugs. This clonotype was obtained from a woman aged 45-59 years with Graves disease. V and J are TRBV20-1 and TRBJ2-3, with 7 bases lining up with TRBD1. The CDR3 loop is CSARDTGGTDTQYF. The DNA of the CDR3 is TGCAGTGCTAGAGATACAGGGGGCACAGATACGCAGTATTTT.